This T cell receptor (beta chain) originates from a study of blood T cell repertoires in COVID-19. Assay: immunoSEQ multiplex PCR; the TCRdb copy retains only in-frame clones and omits some. Of roughly 260,000 clones listed, 87% are singletons. Only one count was recorded for this clone. Between the trimmed V and J ends, which lost 2 bases and 4 bases, there was a span of 11 bases. This CDR3 comprises 15 residues. Per germline, CDR1 MGHRA and CDR2 YSYEKL. The receptor's source is a woman aged 25 to 39 with acute COVID-19. The material sequenced was PBMCs or T cells enriched from blood (not recorded which). This rearrangement joins TRBV4-1 to TRBJ1-4; D is uncertain. The CDR3 loop is CASSQIGLNNEKLFF. Here the CDR3 DNA reads TGCGCCAGCAGCCAAATAGGACTTAATAATGAAAAACTGTTTTTT.